This is a list of T cell receptor beta chains from one sample in a study of neurological immune-mediated disorders. TCRdb reprocessed the 5' RACE reads via MiXCR and lists one record per CDR3 protein. The sample lists 35,000 to 50,000 distinct CDR3 sequences, more than 2% seen once, with 2.4% in the top ten. The sample was PBMCs. These receptors were taken from a man between 45 and 60 years old with multiple sclerosis. Each CDR3 is given with its conserved first and last residue. Fields, in order: D gene, CDR3 length, clone size, V gene, J gene, CDR3 DNA, CDR3 protein. A D gene is named only where the DNA matches it firmly. The size field is filled for only some rows; it gives once, few, many or a size class.

TRBD1	15	many	TRBV14	TRBJ2-7	TGTGCCAGCAGCCCGACAGGGGCCCTTTACTACGAGCAGTACTTC	CASSPTGALYYEQYF
.	15	many	TRBV7-9	TRBJ1-1	TGTGCCAGCAGCTTAGGTAGGACAAGGAACACTGAAGCTTTCTTT	CASSLGRTRNTEAFF
TRBD1	18	many	TRBV5-5	TRBJ1-1	TGTGCCAGCAGCTTACATCGCCACGAACAGGGGGTAGGGACTGAAGCTTTCTTT	CASSLHRHEQGVGTEAFF
.	14	many	TRBV5-1	TRBJ1-2	TGCGCCAGCAGCTTGCAGGGGTTGGACTATGGCTACACCTTC	CASSLQGLDYGYTF
.	14	many	TRBV10-3	TRBJ2-7	TGTGCCATCAGTGACCACATCAGGGTCTACGAGCAGTACTTC	CAISDHIRVYEQYF
.	15	many	TRBV4-1	TRBJ2-7	TGCGCCAGCAGCCGAAGTCTCTCAGGGGCCTACGAGCAGTACTTC	CASSRSLSGAYEQYF
.	16	.	TRBV4-2	TRBJ2-7	TGTGCCAGCAGCCAAGATTGGTTAAACAAAATGGGGGAGCAGTACTTC	CASSQDWLNKMGEQYF
TRBD2	14	many	TRBV5-5	TRBJ2-7	TGTGCCAGCAGCTTTGCGACGGGGGGCTACGAGCAGTACTTC	CASSFATGGYEQYF
TRBD2	14	many	TRBV20-1	TRBJ2-1	TGCAGTGCTAGCGGTAGCGGGGAGAGAGATGAGCAGTTCTTC	CSASGSGERDEQFF
.	12	many	TRBV20-1	TRBJ1-2	TGCAGTGCCCAGACAGCTCAATATGGCTACACCTTC	CSAQTAQYGYTF
.	16	many	TRBV6-5	TRBJ2-3	TGTGCCAGCAGTTACTTGGGGGCGGGAGGCACAGATACGCAGTATTTT	CASSYLGAGGTDTQYF
.	14	many	TRBV5-1	TRBJ2-5	TGCGCCAGCAGCTCCGGGACACTTCAAGAGACCCAGTACTTC	CASSSGTLQETQYF
.	15	few	TRBV20-1	TRBJ1-6	TGCAGTGCTCACGACAGGAGTGGGGCTAATTCACCCCTCAACTTT	CSAHDRSGANSPLNF
.	16	many	TRBV9	TRBJ2-6	TGTGCCAGCGACCCCGGGGGAAGCACTGGGGCCAACGTCCTGACTTTC	CASDPGGSTGANVLTF
TRBD1	15	many	TRBV20-1	TRBJ1-1	TGCAGTGCTAGAGACGGGGGACAGACGAACACTGAAGCTTTCTTT	CSARDGGQTNTEAFF
.	13	few	TRBV20-1	TRBJ1-6	TGCAGTGCTAGAGATAATGATAATTCACCCCTCCACTTT	CSARDNDNSPLHF
.	15	many	TRBV7-3	TRBJ1-1	TGTGCCAGCAGCTTAATTGGGGGTATGGACACTGAAGCTTTCTTT	CASSLIGGMDTEAFF
.	13	many	TRBV7-2	TRBJ1-1	TGTGCCAGCAGCTCAGGACAGCGGTCCGAAGCTTTCTTT	CASSSGQRSEAFF
.	12	many	TRBV12-3/TRBV12-4	TRBJ1-2	TGTGCCAGCAGCTCGATGGGTTATGGCTACACCTTC	CASSSMGYGYTF
TRBD1	15	many	TRBV7-2	TRBJ2-3	TGTGCCAGCAGCTTAAGAGGGGGCGGGACAGATACGCAGTATTTT	CASSLRGGGTDTQYF
.	14	many	TRBV3-1	TRBJ2-6	TGTGCCAGCCGTCAGGGTTCTGGGGCCAACGTCCTGACTTTC	CASRQGSGANVLTF
.	13	many	TRBV5-1	TRBJ2-7	TGCGCCAGCAGCTTGGCCGTGGGGAACGAGCAGTACTTC	CASSLAVGNEQYF
TRBD1	17	few	TRBV5-1	TRBJ1-1	TGCGCCAGCAGCTTGGTTGGGACAGGGCTTATGAACACTGAAGCTTTCTTT	CASSLVGTGLMNTEAFF
.	13	many	TRBV20-1	TRBJ2-5	TGCAGTGCGTCGGCAGGGGTTCTAGAGACCCAGTACTTC	CSASAGVLETQYF
TRBD1	16	.	TRBV7-9	TRBJ2-3	TGTGCCAGCAGCTCGGGACAGGGGGGTAGGACAGATACGCAGTATTTT	CASSSGQGGRTDTQYF
.	17	many	TRBV3-1	TRBJ2-3	TGTGCCAGCAGCCCTACCGGGTTCGGGGGAGCCACAGATACGCAGTATTTT	CASSPTGFGGATDTQYF
.	15	many	TRBV3-1	TRBJ2-7	TGTGCCAGCAGCCCAGACGGAGGATTCACCTACGAGCAGTACTTC	CASSPDGGFTYEQYF
TRBD1	14	many	TRBV5-1	TRBJ2-3	TGCGCCAGCAGCCCCGGACAGGGGGTTGATACGCAGTATTTT	CASSPGQGVDTQYF
TRBD1	12	many	TRBV27	TRBJ2-1	TGTGCCAGCAGCCTGACAGGGGGTGAGCAGTTCTTC	CASSLTGGEQFF
TRBD1	13	.	TRBV19	TRBJ2-2	TGTGCCAGTAGCGGGACAGGGGACGGGGAGCTGTTTTTT	CASSGTGDGELFF
.	15	many	TRBV20-1	TRBJ2-2	TGCAGTGCTAGAGGAGGACCCGGGGGCACCGGGGAGCTGTTTTTT	CSARGGPGGTGELFF
TRBD1	14	many	TRBV6-5	TRBJ1-6	TGTGCCAGCAGTTTCGGGACAGGGGGGTCACCCCTCCACTTT	CASSFGTGGSPLHF
TRBD2	15	many	TRBV4-2	TRBJ2-1	TGTGCCAGCAGCCGTAGCGGGGACCGCTACAATGAGCAGTTCTTC	CASSRSGDRYNEQFF
.	14	many	TRBV12-3/TRBV12-4	TRBJ2-7	TGTGCCAGCAGCCGCGACAGGGTGCGGGGCGAGCAGTACTTC	CASSRDRVRGEQYF
.	15	many	TRBV20-1	TRBJ2-7	TGCAGTGCTAGAGGGCAGGGGGGCTTTTACTACGAGCAGTACTTC	CSARGQGGFYYEQYF
.	12	few	TRBV20-1	TRBJ1-5	TGCAGTGCTTCTCGGGAATACCAGCCCCAGAATTTT	CSASREYQPQNF
.	14	many	TRBV5-1	TRBJ2-7	TGCGCCAGCAGCTTCCTGCAGGGGGGCTACGAGCAGTACTTC	CASSFLQGGYEQYF
.	15	many	TRBV12-3/TRBV12-4	TRBJ2-1	TGTGCCAGCAGTTTAACCGGGGGCTCCTACAATGAGCAGTTCTTC	CASSLTGGSYNEQFF
.	16	many	TRBV3-1	TRBJ2-1	TGTGCCAGCAGCCAAGATTCGGGTCGGCGGAACCATGAGCAGTTCTTC	CASSQDSGRRNHEQFF
.	12	few	TRBV6-5	TRBJ1-2	TGTGCCAGCAGTTCCGGGGAGTATGGCTACACCTTC	CASSSGEYGYTF
.	14	many	TRBV5-8	TRBJ2-7	TGTGCCAGCAGCTTAGGGGAACCGTCGCGCGAGCAGTACTTC	CASSLGEPSREQYF
.	15	many	TRBV20-1	TRBJ1-1	TGCAGTGCTAGAGATATGGGGAGCCTGAACACTGAAGCTTTCTTT	CSARDMGSLNTEAFF
.	15	many	TRBV6-2/TRBV6-3	TRBJ1-5	TGTGCCAGCACAGGGAAAGGGGTTAGCAATCAGCCCCAGCATTTT	CASTGKGVSNQPQHF
.	14	many	TRBV5-1	TRBJ1-1	TGCGCCAGCAGCTTGGACAAACCGAACACTGAAGCTTTCTTT	CASSLDKPNTEAFF
TRBD1	19	.	TRBV20-1	TRBJ1-5	TGCAGTGCTAGAGATCTACGGACAGGGGCATTTGCGGGCAATCAGCCCCAGCATTTT	CSARDLRTGAFAGNQPQHF
.	14	many	TRBV7-9	TRBJ1-5	TGTGCCAGCAGCTTAGCGGGGAGCAATCAGCCCCAGAATTTT	CASSLAGSNQPQNF
.	15	many	TRBV3-1	TRBJ1-2	TGTGCCAGCAGCCAAGATGGGGACATGGGTTATGGCTACACCTTC	CASSQDGDMGYGYTF
.	17	many	TRBV5-1	TRBJ2-1	TGCGCCAGCAGCTTGGGACTGCAGAGTAGCTCCTACAATGAGCAGTTCTTC	CASSLGLQSSSYNEQFF
.	13	many	TRBV2	TRBJ2-2	TGTGCCAGCAGGCGTAGGGACTCCGGGGAGCTGTTTTTT	CASRRRDSGELFF
TRBD1	12	many	TRBV5-1	TRBJ2-7	TGCGCCAGCAGCTTGGAGGGGGCAGGGCGGTACTTC	CASSLEGAGRYF
.	14	many	TRBV29-1	TRBJ2-7	TGCAGCGTGGAACTTGTTTGGCCTTCCTACGAGCAGTACTTC	CSVELVWPSYEQYF
.	16	many	TRBV15	TRBJ2-1	TGTGCCACCAGCAGAGAGGGAGTAAGCTCCTACAATGAGCAGTTCTTC	CATSREGVSSYNEQFF
TRBD1	18	many	TRBV5-1	TRBJ2-3	TGCGCCAGCAGCTTAATGACAGGGGGACTCCCACTCACAGATACGCAGTATTTT	CASSLMTGGLPLTDTQYF
.	15	many	TRBV6-2/TRBV6-3	TRBJ1-1	TGTGCCAGCAAAAGAGGGGGATCAATGAACACTGAAGCTTTCTTT	CASKRGGSMNTEAFF
.	15	many	TRBV6-5	TRBJ2-1	TGTGCCAGCAGTTACGAGGCAGACTCCTACAATGAGCAGTTCTTC	CASSYEADSYNEQFF
.	17	many	TRBV7-9	TRBJ1-5	TGTGCCAGCAGCTTAGGACGGGACGAGAGGAAGGATCAGCCCCAGCATTTT	CASSLGRDERKDQPQHF
TRBD2	16	many	TRBV4-2	TRBJ2-7	TGTGCCAGCAGCGTCGCCGCAGCGGGGGGAATCTACGAGCAGTACTTC	CASSVAAAGGIYEQYF
TRBD1	12	many	TRBV29-1	TRBJ1-2	TGCAGCGTTGAGGGGACAGGGGAAGGCTACACCTTC	CSVEGTGEGYTF
.	13	many	TRBV20-1	TRBJ1-4	TGCAGTGCTAGTGGTGGCGGTCAGTGGAAACTGTTTTTT	CSASGGGQWKLFF